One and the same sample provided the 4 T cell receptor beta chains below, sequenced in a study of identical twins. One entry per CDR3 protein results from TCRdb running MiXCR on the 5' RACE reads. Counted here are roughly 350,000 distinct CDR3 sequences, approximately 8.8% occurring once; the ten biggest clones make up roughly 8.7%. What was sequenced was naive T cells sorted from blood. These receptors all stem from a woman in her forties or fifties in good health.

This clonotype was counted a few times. The CDR3 DNA is TGCAGTGCCCCCCCCGCAGGGGGCGATACTAGCAATCAGCCCCAGCATTTT. Translating it yields CSAPPAGGDTSNQPQHF. The gene calls are TRBV20-1 and TRBJ1-5; 8 bases fit TRBD1. The CDR3 covers 17 residues. The V and J ends lost 6 bases and 0 bases, in that order; junction bases with no gene match: 13. Germline values: CDR1 DFQATT, CDR2 SNEGSKA (reference sequence).

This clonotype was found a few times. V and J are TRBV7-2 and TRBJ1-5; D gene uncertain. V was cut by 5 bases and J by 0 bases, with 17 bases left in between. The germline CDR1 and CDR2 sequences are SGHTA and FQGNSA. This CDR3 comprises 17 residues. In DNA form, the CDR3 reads TGTGCCAGCAGCAAACCCCTCGGCAGCCATAGCAATCAGCCCCAGCATTTT. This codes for CASSKPLGSHSNQPQHF.

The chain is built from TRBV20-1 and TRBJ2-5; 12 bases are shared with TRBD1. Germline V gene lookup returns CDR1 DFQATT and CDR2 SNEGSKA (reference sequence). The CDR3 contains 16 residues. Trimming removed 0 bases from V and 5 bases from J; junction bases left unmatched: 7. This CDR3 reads CSARDGDRGRRETQYF. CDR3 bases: TGCAGTGCTAGAGATGGGGACAGGGGGCGCAGGGAGACCCAGTACTTC.

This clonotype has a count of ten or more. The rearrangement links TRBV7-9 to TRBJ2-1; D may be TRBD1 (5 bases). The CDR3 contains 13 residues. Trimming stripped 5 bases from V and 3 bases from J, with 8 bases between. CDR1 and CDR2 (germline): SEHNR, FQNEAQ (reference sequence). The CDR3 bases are TGTGCCAGCAGCCCGACAGACTACAATGAGCAGTTCTTC. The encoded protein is CASSPTDYNEQFF.